The entry that follows covers one T cell receptor beta chain sequence. This sample was included in a study of blood T cell repertoires in COVID-19. Overall study context: Samples representing acute and convalescent COVID-19 were sourced from the United States, Italy and Spain.

The CDR3 has 14 residues. Between the trimmed V and J ends, which lost 5 bases and 7 bases, there was a span of 13 bases. The germline V gene has CDR1 SGHRS and CDR2 YFSETQ. Some clones are missing from TCRdb's copy, which holds only in-frame ones; the method was immunoSEQ multiplex PCR. This sample carries 70,000 to 80,000 clones, approximately 89% of them seen once, and the ten largest clones take 4.5% to 5.5%. Sample: peripheral blood. The V and J genes are TRBV5-1 and TRBJ1-6; D perhaps matches TRBD1 (5 bases). The clonotype originates from an older woman with active COVID-19. The CDR3 here is CASSSGAGNSPLHF. The CDR3 DNA reads TGCGCCAGCAGTAGTGGGGCAGGGAATTCACCCCTCCACTTT.